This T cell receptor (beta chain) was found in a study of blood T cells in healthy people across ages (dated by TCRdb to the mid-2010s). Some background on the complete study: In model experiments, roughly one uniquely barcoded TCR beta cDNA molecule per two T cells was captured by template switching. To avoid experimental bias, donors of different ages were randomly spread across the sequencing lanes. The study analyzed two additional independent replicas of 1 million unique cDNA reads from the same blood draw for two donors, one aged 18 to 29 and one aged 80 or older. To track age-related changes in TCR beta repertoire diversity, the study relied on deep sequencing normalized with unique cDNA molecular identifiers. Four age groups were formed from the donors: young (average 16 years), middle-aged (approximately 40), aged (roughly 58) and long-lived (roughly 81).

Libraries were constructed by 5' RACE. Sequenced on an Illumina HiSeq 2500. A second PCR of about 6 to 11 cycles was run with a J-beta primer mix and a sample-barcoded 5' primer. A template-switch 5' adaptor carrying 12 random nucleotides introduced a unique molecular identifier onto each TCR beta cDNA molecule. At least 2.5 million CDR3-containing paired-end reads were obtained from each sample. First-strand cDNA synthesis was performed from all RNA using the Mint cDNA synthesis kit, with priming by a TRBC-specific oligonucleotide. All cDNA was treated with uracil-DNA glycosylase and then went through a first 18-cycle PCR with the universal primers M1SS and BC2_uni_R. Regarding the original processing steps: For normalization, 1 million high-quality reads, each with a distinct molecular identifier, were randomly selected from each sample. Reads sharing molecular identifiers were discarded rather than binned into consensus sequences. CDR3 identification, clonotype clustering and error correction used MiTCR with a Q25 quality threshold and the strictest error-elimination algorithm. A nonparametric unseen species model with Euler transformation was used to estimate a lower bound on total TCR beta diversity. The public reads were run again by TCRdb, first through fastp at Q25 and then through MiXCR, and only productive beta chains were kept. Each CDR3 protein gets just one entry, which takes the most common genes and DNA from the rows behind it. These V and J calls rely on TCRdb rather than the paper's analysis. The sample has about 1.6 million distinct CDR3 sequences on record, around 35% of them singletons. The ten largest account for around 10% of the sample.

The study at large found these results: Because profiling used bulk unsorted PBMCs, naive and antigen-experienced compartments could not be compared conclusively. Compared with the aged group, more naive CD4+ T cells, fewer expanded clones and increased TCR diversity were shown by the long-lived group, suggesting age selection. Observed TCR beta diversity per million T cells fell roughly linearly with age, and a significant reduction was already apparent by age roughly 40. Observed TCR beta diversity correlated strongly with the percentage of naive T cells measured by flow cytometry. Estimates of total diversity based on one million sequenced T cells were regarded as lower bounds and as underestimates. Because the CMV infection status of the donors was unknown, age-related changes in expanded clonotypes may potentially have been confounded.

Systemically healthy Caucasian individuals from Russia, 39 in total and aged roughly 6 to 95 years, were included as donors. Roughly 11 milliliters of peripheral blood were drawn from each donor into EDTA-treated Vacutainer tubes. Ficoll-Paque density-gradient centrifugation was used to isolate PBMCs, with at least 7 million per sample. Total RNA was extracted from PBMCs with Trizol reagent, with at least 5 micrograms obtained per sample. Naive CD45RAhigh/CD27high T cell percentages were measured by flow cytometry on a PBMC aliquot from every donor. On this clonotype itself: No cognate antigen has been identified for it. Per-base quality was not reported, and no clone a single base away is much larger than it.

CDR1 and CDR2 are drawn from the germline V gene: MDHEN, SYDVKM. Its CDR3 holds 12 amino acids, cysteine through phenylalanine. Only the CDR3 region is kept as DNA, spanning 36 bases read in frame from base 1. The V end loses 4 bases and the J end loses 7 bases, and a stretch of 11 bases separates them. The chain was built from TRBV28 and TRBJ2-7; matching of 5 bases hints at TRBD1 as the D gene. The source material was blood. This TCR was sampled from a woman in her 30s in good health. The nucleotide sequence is TGTGCCAGCAGTTCAGGGTCTTGGGAGCAGTACTTC. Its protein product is CASSSGSWEQYF.